A single sample is the source of the 21 T cell receptor beta chains below, sequenced in a study of T cell responses to AZD1222 COVID-19 vaccine. The data were produced by immunoSEQ multiplex PCR, yet TCRdb's version contains in-frame clones alone and is incomplete. The data contain around 150,000 clones, roughly 93% of them seen just once; the ten biggest clones take up less than 2%. The specimen was peripheral blood, collected 28 days after the second AZD1222 dose. The receptors were sampled from an adult who received the AZD1222 COVID-19 vaccine.

The rearrangement links TRBV10-3 to TRBJ2-7, with TRBD2 identical over 10 bases. The germline V gene encodes CDR1 ENHRY and CDR2 SYGVKD. With V trimmed by 2 bases and J by 4 bases, 5 bases remained unmatched. This CDR3 spans 15 amino acids. The CDR3 DNA is TGTGCCATCAGTGAGGGGGCTAGCGGGGGTTACGAGCAGTACTTC. It specifies CAISEGASGGYEQYF.

This rearrangement joins TRBV2 to TRBJ1-6; no reliable D call. Trimming shortened V by 4 bases and J by 8 bases, and 21 bases separated the two germline ends. The CDR3 length is 17 residues. Germline V gene sequence: CDR1 SNHLY, CDR2 FYNNEI. The CDR3: CASSVEGFQVYDSPLHF. In DNA form, the CDR3 reads TGTGCCAGCAGTGTAGAGGGTTTCCAAGTTTATGATTCACCCCTCCACTTT.

V usage is TRBV4-1 and J usage is TRBJ1-3, with D tentatively TRBD1 (6 bases). From germline, CDR1 is MGHRA and CDR2 YSYEKL. The CDR3 loop spans 13 amino acids. Trimming left V 0 bases short and J 8 bases short, with 8 bases between. CDR3 nucleotides: TGCGCCAGCAGCCAAGAGTGGGGGCACACCATATATTTT. Translating it yields CASSQEWGHTIYF.

The V and J genes are TRBV11-2 and TRBJ1-1, with 8 bases matching TRBD1. The CDR3 totals 17 residues. Germline CDR1 is SGHAT and CDR2 is FQNNGV. The V gene end was trimmed by 4 bases and the J gene end by 3 bases; junction bases not matched to a gene: 13. CDR3 nucleotide sequence: TGTGCCAGCAGCTCCCAGGGGGCGCAAAGAGCGGACACTGAAGCTTTCTTT. As protein: CASSSQGAQRADTEAFF.

The chain couples TRBV7-3 to TRBJ1-1, with D possibly matching TRBD1 (5 bases). The CDR3 spans 15 residues. Germline V CDR1 and CDR2: SGHTA, FQGTGA. Trimming removed 5 bases from V and 3 bases from J, with 16 bases in between. The CDR3: CASSREAGWDTEAFF. The CDR3 DNA reads TGTGCCAGCAGCCGGGAGGCAGGGTGGGACACTGAAGCTTTCTTT. Combining the CDR3 with reference TRBV7-3 and TRBJ1-1 gives the whole variable domain GAGVSQTPSNKVTEKGKYVELRCDPISGHTALYWYRQSLGQGPEFLIYFQGTGAADDSGLPNDRFFAVRPEGSVSTLKIQRTERGDSAVYLCASSREAGWDTEAFFGQGTRLTVV.

This chain connects TRBV2 to TRBJ1-5, with D unclear. The V gene's germline CDR1 is SNHLY and CDR2 FYNNEI. CDR3 length equals 16 residues. V lost 1 base and J lost 2, with 12 bases in between. CDR3 region: CASSEGSGSGNQPQHF. CDR3 DNA: TGTGCCAGCAGTGAAGGGTCGGGGTCTGGCAATCAGCCCCAGCATTTT.

V is TRBV5-1 and J is TRBJ2-1; TRBD2 agrees at 7 bases. Germline trimming cut 0 bases from V and 4 bases from J; bases unmatched to any gene: 10. Germline assignment: CDR1 SGHRS and CDR2 YFSETQ. This CDR3 is 17 amino acids long. The chain's CDR3 is CASSLAGGERGYNEQFF. CDR3 nucleotide sequence: TGCGCCAGCAGCTTGGCCGGAGGCGAGCGGGGTTACAATGAGCAGTTCTTC.

The chain uses TRBV7-9 and TRBJ1-6; the match to TRBD1 covers 8 bases. The J segment lost 14 bases and the V segment lost 6 bases, leaving 12 bases of the junction unmatched. Per germline, CDR1 SEHNR and CDR2 FQNEAQ (reference sequence). This CDR3 has 14 amino acids. The CDR3 region is CASSPQGALTTLHF. The CDR3 DNA reads as TGTGCCAGCAGTCCCCAGGGGGCACTTACTACCCTCCACTTT.

V gene TRBV7-2 combines with J gene TRBJ1-4, with D perhaps matching TRBD1 (5 bases). The CDR3 sequence is 16 residues long. Trimming pared 1 base from V and 3 bases from J, leaving 12 bases between. Germline lookup yields CDR1 SGHTA and CDR2 FQGNSA. This CDR3 reads CASSLEGFRANEKLFF. CDR3 DNA: TGTGCCAGCAGCTTAGAAGGGTTCAGGGCTAATGAAAAACTGTTTTTT.

The genes are TRBV7-8 and TRBJ1-4; possibly TRBD1 for D (6 bases). CDR1 is SGHVS, CDR2 FQNEAQ, per germline. V dropped 5 bases and J dropped 0 bases, with 13 bases sitting between them. There are 16 residues in the CDR3. Here the CDR3 reads CASSPTGRATNEKLFF. Written as DNA, the CDR3 is TGTGCCAGCAGCCCGACAGGCCGGGCAACTAATGAAAAACTGTTTTTT.

This clone was observed once. The genes are TRBV6-1 and TRBJ1-3; D uncertain. The CDR3 consists of 14 residues. The V end was cut by 2 bases, the J end by 0 bases, with 5 bases between. Germline V gene lookup returns CDR1 MNHNS and CDR2 SASEGT. This CDR3 is CASSEHRSGNTIYF. CDR3 DNA: TGTGCCAGCAGTGAACACCGCTCTGGAAACACCATATATTTT.

To note about this clone: Within the sample, other DNA sequences also encode this same CDR3. The chain uses TRBV7-9 and TRBJ1-1, with D uncertain. Deletions cut 5 bases from V and 0 bases from J, with 4 bases between. The CDR3 loop spans 12 amino acids. Looked up from germline, CDR1 is SEHNR and CDR2 is FQNEAQ (reference sequence). The CDR3 loop reads CASSRMNTEAFF. The CDR3 nucleotides are TGTGCCAGCAGCAGGATGAACACTGAAGCTTTCTTT.

This sequence joins TRBV3-1 (or the pseudogene TRBV3-2) and TRBJ1-1; TRBD1 is a possible D gene (5 bases). Germline CDR1 LGHDT, CDR2 YNNKEL (reference sequence). V was pared by 1 base and J by 6 bases, with 15 bases between. This CDR3 has 15 residues. CDR3 sequence reads: CASSQGRGSGAEAFF. CDR3 nucleotide sequence: TGTGCCAGCAGCCAAGGCCGGGGCTCCGGGGCTGAAGCTTTCTTT.

The V call is TRBV27, the J call TRBJ1-2; maybe TRBD1 (5 bases). The CDR3 totals 13 residues. V was clipped by 4 bases and J by 5 bases, with 11 bases between them. The V gene's germline CDR1 is MNHEY and CDR2 SMNVEV (reference sequence). The CDR3 loop is CASSSEGRYGYTF. DNA of the CDR3: TGTGCCAGCAGTTCGGAGGGGAGGTATGGCTACACCTTC.

The chain employs TRBV6-5 and TRBJ2-7, with TRBD1 as a possible D gene (6 bases). Germline V CDR1 and CDR2: MNHEY, SVGAGI. This CDR3 is built from 13 residues. Trimming removed 5 bases from V and 1 base from J, with 9 bases in between. The DNA for the CDR3 is TGTGCCAGCAGTAGGACAGCGTCCTACGAGCAGTACTTC. Protein product: CASSRTASYEQYF.

The rearrangement joins TRBV29-1 to TRBJ1-2; the match to TRBD1 covers 7 bases. This CDR3 spans 12 amino acids. Looked up from germline, CDR1 is SQVTM and CDR2 is ANQGSEA. After removal of 4 bases from V and 8 bases from J, the junction contained 7 bases not matched to a gene. For the CDR3, the DNA is TGCAGCGTTGGACAGGGTTCAAGAGGCTACACCTTC. The encoded protein is CSVGQGSRGYTF. Filled out from reference TRBV29-1 and TRBJ1-2, the complete variable domain reads SAVISQKPSRDICQRGTSLTIQCQVDSQVTMMFWYRQQPGQSLTLIATANQGSEATYESGFVIDKFPISRPNLTFSTLTVSNMSPEDSSIYLCSVGQGSRGYTFGSGTRLTVV.

CDR3 residues: CASSYGTGHGYTF. The CDR3 DNA reads TGTGCCAGCAGTTACGGGACAGGGCATGGCTACACCTTC. The J gene is TRBJ1-2, the V gene TRBV6-6, with 9 positions matching TRBD1. V was clipped by 2 bases and J by 6 bases; unmatched bases: 1. CDR1 and CDR2 (germline): MNHNY, SVGAGI (reference sequence). There are 13 residues in the CDR3.

The rearrangement joins TRBV5-6 to TRBJ1-3; D is ambiguous. CDR3 size: 13 residues. Germline loops: CDR1 SGHDT, CDR2 YYEEEE. The germline V and J ends were trimmed by 4 bases and 4 bases, with 9 bases remaining between them. The CDR3 nucleotides are TGTGCCAGCAGCCACCCACAGGGAAACACCATATATTTT. The encoded protein is CASSHPQGNTIYF.

The rearrangement uses TRBV7-2 and TRBJ2-2, with a weak D call TRBD1 (6 bases). Between the trimmed V and J ends, which lost 5 bases and 3 bases, there was a span of 13 bases. Per the germline V gene, CDR1 is SGHTA and CDR2 is FQGNSA. The CDR3 is 15 residues long. The CDR3 protein is CASSTQGTHTGELFF. The CDR3 bases are TGTGCCAGCAGCACCCAGGGGACCCACACCGGGGAGCTGTTTTTT.

The chain employs TRBV7-9 and TRBJ2-5; TRBD1 or TRBD2 may be the D gene (6 bases each). The CDR3 extends over 13 amino acids. Deletions cut 5 bases from V and 5 bases from J, with 12 bases between. CDR1 SEHNR and CDR2 FQNEAQ come from the germline V gene (reference sequence). CDR3 nucleotides: TGTGCCAGCAGCAGGGGGGCGTCGGAGACCCAGTACTTC. Protein sequence: CASSRGASETQYF.

CDR3 residues: CASSNGGGRVYEQYF. The CDR3 bases are TGTGCCAGCAGCAACGGCGGTGGCCGGGTCTACGAGCAGTACTTC. This rearrangement joins TRBV5-4 to TRBJ2-7; no firm D call. V was trimmed by 4 bases and J by 3 bases, leaving 17 bases between them. Germline V gives CDR1 SGHNT, CDR2 YYREEE (reference sequence). This CDR3 region has 15 residues.